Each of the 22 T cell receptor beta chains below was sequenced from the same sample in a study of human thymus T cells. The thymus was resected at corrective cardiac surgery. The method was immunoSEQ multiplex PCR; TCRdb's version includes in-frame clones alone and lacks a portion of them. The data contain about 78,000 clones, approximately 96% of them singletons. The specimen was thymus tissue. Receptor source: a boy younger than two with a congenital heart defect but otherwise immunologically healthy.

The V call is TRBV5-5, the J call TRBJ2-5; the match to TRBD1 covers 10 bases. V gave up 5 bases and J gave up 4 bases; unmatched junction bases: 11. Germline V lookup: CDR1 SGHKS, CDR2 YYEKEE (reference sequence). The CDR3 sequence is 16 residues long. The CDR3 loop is CASSRPRDRGSETQYF. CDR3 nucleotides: TGTGCCAGCAGTCGACCACGGGACAGGGGATCAGAGACCCAGTACTTC.

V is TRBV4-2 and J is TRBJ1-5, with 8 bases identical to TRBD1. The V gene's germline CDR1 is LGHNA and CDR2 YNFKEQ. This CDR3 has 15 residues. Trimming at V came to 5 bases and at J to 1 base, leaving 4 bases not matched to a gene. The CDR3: CASSGQGGSNQPQHF. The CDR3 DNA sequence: TGTGCCAGCAGCGGACAGGGTGGGAGCAATCAGCCCCAGCATTTT.

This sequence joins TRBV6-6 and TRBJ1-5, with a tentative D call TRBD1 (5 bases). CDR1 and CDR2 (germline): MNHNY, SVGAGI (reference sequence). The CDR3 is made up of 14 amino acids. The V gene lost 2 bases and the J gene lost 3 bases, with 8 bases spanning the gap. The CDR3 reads CASSYRQTNQPQHF. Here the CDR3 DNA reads TGTGCCAGCAGTTACCGACAGACCAATCAGCCCCAGCATTTT.

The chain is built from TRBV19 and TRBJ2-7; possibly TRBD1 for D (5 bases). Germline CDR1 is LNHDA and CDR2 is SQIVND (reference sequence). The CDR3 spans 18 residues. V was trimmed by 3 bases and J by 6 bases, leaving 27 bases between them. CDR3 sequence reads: CASSMHPYNRQLPGEQYF. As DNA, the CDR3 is TGTGCCAGTAGTATGCACCCCTACAACAGGCAATTACCGGGCGAGCAGTACTTC. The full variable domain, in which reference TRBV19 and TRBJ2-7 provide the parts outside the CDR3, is DGGITQSPKYLFRKEGQNVTLSCEQNLNHDAMYWYRQDPGQGLRLIYYSQIVNDFQKGDIAEGYSVSREKKESFPLTVTSAQKNPTAFYLCASSMHPYNRQLPGEQYFGPGTRLTVT.

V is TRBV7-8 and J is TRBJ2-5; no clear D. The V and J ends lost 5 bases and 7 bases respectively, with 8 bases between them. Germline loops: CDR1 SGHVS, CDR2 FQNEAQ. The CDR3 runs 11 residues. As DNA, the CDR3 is TGTGCCAGCAGCCTGTCAGGGACCCAGTACTTC. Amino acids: CASSLSGTQYF.

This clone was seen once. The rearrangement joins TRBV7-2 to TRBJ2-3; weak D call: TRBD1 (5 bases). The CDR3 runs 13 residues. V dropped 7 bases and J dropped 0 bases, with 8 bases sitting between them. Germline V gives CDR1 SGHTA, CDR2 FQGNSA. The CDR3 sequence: CASMWGSTDTQYF. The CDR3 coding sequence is TGTGCCAGCATGTGGGGCAGCACAGATACGCAGTATTTT. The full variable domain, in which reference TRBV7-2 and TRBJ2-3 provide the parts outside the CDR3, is GAGVSQSPSNKVTEKGKDVELRCDPISGHTALYWYRQSLGQGLEFLIYFQGNSAPDKSGLPSDRFSAERTGGSVSTLTIQRTQQEDSAVYLCASMWGSTDTQYFGPGTRLTVL.

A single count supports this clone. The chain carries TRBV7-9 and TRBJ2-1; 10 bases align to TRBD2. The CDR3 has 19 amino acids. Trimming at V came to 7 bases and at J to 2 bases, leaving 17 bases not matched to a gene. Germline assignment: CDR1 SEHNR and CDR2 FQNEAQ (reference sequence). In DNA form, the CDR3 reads TGTGCCAGCATCCCAGGACTAGCGGCAAAGGAGGGGACCTACAATGAGCAGTTCTTC. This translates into CASIPGLAAKEGTYNEQFF.

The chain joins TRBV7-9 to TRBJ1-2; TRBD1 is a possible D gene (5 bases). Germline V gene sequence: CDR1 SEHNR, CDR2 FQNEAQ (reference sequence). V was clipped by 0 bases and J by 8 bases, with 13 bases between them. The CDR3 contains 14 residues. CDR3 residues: CASSLAGELSGYTF. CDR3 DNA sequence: TGTGCCAGCAGCTTAGCGGGGGAACTGAGCGGCTACACCTTC.

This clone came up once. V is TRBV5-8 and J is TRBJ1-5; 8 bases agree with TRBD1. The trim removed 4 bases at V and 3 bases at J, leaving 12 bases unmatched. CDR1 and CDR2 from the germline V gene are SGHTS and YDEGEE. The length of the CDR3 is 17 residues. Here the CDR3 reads CASSPTYRGWDNQPQHF. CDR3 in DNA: TGTGCCAGCAGCCCGACCTACAGGGGGTGGGACAATCAGCCCCAGCATTTT.

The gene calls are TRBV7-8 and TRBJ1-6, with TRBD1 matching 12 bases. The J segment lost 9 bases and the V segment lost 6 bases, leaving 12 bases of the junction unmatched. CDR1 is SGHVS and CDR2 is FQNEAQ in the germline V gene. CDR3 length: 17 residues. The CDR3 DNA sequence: TGTGCCAGCAGAGAATTCCGGGACAGGGGGCCGGGTTCACCCCTCCACTTT. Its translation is CASREFRDRGPGSPLHF.

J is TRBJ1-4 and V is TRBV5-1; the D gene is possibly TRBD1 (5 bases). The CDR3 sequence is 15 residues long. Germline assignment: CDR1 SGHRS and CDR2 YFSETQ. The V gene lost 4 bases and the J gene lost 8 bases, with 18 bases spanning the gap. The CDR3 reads CASSAGGTDDEKLFF. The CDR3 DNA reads TGCGCCAGCAGCGCGGGGGGGACGGATGACGAAAAACTGTTTTTT. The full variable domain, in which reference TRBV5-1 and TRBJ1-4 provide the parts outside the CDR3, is KAGVTQTPRYLIKTRGQQVTLSCSPISGHRSVSWYQQTPGQGLQFLFEYFSETQRNKGNFPGRFSGRQFSNSRSEMNVSTLELGDSALYLCASSAGGTDDEKLFFGSGTQLSVL.

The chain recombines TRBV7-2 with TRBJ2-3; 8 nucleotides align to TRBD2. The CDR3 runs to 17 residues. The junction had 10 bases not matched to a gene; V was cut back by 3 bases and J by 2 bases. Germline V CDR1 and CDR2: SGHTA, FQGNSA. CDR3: CASSFEQIAGITDTQYF. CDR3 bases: TGTGCCAGCAGCTTCGAGCAGATAGCGGGGATCACAGATACGCAGTATTTT. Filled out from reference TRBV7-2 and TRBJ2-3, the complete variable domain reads GAGVSQSPSNKVTEKGKDVELRCDPISGHTALYWYRQSLGQGLEFLIYFQGNSAPDKSGLPSDRFSAERTGGSVSTLTIQRTQQEDSAVYLCASSFEQIAGITDTQYFGPGTRLTVL.

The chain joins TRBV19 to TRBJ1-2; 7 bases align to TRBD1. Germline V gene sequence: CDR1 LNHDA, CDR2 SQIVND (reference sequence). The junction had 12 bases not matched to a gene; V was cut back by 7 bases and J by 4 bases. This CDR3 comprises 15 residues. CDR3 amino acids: CASTSLDRSGYGYTF. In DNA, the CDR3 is TGTGCCAGTACCTCCTTGGACAGGTCGGGCTATGGCTACACCTTC.

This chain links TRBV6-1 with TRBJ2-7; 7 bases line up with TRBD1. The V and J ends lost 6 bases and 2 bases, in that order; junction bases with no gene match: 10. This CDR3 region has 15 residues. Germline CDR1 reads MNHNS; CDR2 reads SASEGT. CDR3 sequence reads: CASSQGRGHTYEQYF. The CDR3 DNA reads TGTGCCAGCAGCCAAGGAAGGGGGCACACCTACGAGCAGTACTTC.

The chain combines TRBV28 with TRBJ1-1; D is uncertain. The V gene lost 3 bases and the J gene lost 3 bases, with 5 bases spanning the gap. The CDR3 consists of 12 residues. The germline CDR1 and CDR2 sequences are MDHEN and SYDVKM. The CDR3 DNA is TGTGCCAGCAGTTTTCGGGACACTGAAGCTTTCTTT. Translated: CASSFRDTEAFF.

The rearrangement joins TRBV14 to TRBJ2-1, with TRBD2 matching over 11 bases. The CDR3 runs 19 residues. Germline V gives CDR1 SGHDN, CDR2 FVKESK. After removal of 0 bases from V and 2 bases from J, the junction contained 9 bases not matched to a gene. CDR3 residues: CASSQDLGASGRTYNEQFF. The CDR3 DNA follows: TGTGCCAGCAGCCAAGATCTTGGGGCTAGCGGGAGGACCTACAATGAGCAGTTCTTC.

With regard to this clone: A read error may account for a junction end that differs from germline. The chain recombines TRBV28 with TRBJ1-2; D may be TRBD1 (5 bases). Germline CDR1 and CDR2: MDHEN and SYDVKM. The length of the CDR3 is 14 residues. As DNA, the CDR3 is TGTGCCAGCAGTGGACTTCAGGGAATCCTTACTGTCGCCTTC. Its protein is CASSGLQGILTVAF.

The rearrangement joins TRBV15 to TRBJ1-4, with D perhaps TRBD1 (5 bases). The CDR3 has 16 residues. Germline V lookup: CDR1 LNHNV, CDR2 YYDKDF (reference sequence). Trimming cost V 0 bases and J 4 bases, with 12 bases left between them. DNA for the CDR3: TGTGCCACCAGCAGAGATTTGGCAGGGAATAATGAAAAACTGTTTTTT. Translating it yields CATSRDLAGNNEKLFF.

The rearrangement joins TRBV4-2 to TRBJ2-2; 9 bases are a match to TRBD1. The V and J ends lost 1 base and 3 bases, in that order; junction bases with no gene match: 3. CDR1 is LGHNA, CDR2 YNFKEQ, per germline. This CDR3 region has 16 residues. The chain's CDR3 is CASSQGGTGYTGELFF. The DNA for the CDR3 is TGTGCCAGCAGCCAAGGAGGGACAGGGTACACCGGGGAGCTGTTTTTT.

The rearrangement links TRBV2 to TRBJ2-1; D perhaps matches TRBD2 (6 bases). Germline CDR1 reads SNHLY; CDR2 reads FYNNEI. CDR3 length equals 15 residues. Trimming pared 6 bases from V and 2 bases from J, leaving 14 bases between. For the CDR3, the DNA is TGTGCCAGCAGGGGACTTCAATTTACCTACAATGAGCAGTTCTTC. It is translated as CASRGLQFTYNEQFF.

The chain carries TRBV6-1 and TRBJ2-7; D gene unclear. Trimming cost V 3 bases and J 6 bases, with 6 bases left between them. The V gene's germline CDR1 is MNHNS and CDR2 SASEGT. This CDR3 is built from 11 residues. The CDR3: CASSDGPEQYF. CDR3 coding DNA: TGTGCCAGCAGTGATGGTCCCGAGCAGTACTTC.

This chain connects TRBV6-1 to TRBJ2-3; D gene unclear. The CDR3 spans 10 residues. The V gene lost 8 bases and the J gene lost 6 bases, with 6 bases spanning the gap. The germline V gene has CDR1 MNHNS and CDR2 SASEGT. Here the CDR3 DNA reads TGTGCCAGCTCTACGGATACGCAGTATTTT. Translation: CASSTDTQYF.